This TCR beta chain was sequenced for a study of regulatory T cells in long-lasting Graves disease. Regarding time point: newly diagnosed GD, antithyroid drugs for less than 3 months. The authors made the TCR library using RNA they extracted from PBMCs. Researchers made TCR beta libraries by using iRepertoire HTBI primers and running Arm-PCR on CDR3 regions. TCRdb analysed the multiplex PCR reads with MiXCR anew, one entry per CDR3 protein. The data hold 550,000 or so distinct CDR3 sequences, with more than 10% observed a single time. There are 19 residues in the CDR3. V shed 5 bases and J 2 bases; nucleotides not matched to a gene: 14. Germline CDR1 is MDHEN and CDR2 is SYDVKM. These data are also associated with another study on T cells in Graves' hyperthyroidism and ophthalmopathy. That paper states: A set of HTBI primers served as the primers for a first-round RT-PCR of the TCR CDR3.

This chain uses TRBV28 with TRBJ2-7, with 14 bases that match TRBD2. The source is a woman aged 25-40 years with Graves disease. The sequenced sample was peripheral blood mononuclear cells (PBMCs), obtained at new diagnosis, from a patient treated with antithyroid drugs. The CDR3 is CASSTVPRLAGGGAYEQYF. The CDR3 nucleotides read TGTGCCAGCAGTACCGTCCCTAGACTAGCGGGAGGGGGGGCCTACGAGCAGTACTTC.